What follows are 23 T cell receptor beta chains derived from one specimen sequenced in a study of blood T cell repertoires in COVID-19 (dated by TCRdb to about 2020). Preparation of the library involved the immunoSEQ multiplex PCR assay. In its TCRdb copy, this immuneACCESS table keeps in-frame sequences only and misses some clones. Where compared with another copy, unresolved V genes explain less than half of these, and the others have no known cause. The sample records about 200,000 clones, 70% to 90% of which are singletons. Over 9.5% of the sample goes to the ten largest clones. Sequencing was performed on peripheral blood. The receptors derive from a woman aged 80 or over with acute or convalescent COVID-19.

The chain couples TRBV15 to TRBJ1-1, with a possible D match to TRBD1 (5 bases). With 1 base removed from V and 1 base from J, the gap between germline ends came to 13 bases. This CDR3 contains 16 residues. In germline, CDR1 is LNHNV, CDR2 YYDKDF (reference sequence). CDR3 residues: CATSRAKDSWNTEAFF. The CDR3 DNA is TGTGCCACCAGCAGAGCCAAAGACAGCTGGAACACTGAAGCTTTCTTT.

V usage is TRBV18 and J usage is TRBJ2-2; tentative D call: TRBD1 (5 bases). Germline V gives CDR1 KGHSH, CDR2 LQKENI. The V gene lost 0 bases and the J gene lost 2 bases, with 7 bases spanning the gap. The CDR3 is 15 amino acids. The CDR3 spells CASSPPGQNTGELFF. CDR3 DNA: TGTGCCAGCTCACCACCAGGACAAAACACCGGGGAGCTGTTTTTT.

This rearrangement joins TRBV3-1 (or the pseudogene TRBV3-2) to TRBJ2-7; no clear D. The germline V gene encodes CDR1 LGHDT and CDR2 YNNKEL (reference sequence). The CDR3 sequence is 12 residues long. V shed 4 bases and J shed 4 bases, with 8 bases lying between them. The CDR3: CASSPGEYEQYF. The CDR3 DNA follows: TGTGCCAGCAGCCCAGGTGAATACGAGCAGTACTTC.

The chain couples TRBV7-3 to TRBJ2-2; 9 nucleotides match TRBD2. Germline loops: CDR1 SGHTA, CDR2 FQGTGA. The length of the CDR3 is 15 residues. With V trimmed by 5 bases and J by 5 bases, 6 bases remained unmatched. Written as DNA, the CDR3 is TGTGCCAGCAGCCTTAGCGGGAGCTCGACCGGGGAGCTGTTTTTT. Amino acids: CASSLSGSSTGELFF.

This sequence joins TRBV19 and TRBJ2-1; TRBD1 matches at 7 bases. Germline trimming cut 4 bases from V and 1 base from J; bases unmatched to any gene: 7. The CDR3 contains 16 residues. Germline CDR1 is LNHDA and CDR2 is SQIVND (reference sequence). In nucleotides, the CDR3 is TGTGCCAGTAGTAACGGACAGGTCAGGTCCTACAATGAGCAGTTCTTC. Protein sequence: CASSNGQVRSYNEQFF. The full variable domain, with the rest looked up from reference TRBV19 and TRBJ2-1, is DGGITQSPKYLFRKEGQNVTLSCEQNLNHDAMYWYRQDPGQGLRLIYYSQIVNDFQKGDIAEGYSVSREKKESFPLTVTSAQKNPTAFYLCASSNGQVRSYNEQFFGPGTRLTVL.

The chain joins TRBV11-1 to TRBJ2-7; the match to TRBD1 covers 8 bases. The trim removed 5 bases at V and 3 bases at J, leaving 9 bases unmatched. Germline V CDR1 and CDR2: SGHAT, FQDESV (reference sequence). This CDR3 is built from 15 residues. The CDR3 spells CASSPRSGTGYEQYF. The DNA of the CDR3 is TGTGCCAGCAGCCCGCGCTCTGGGACAGGCTACGAGCAGTACTTC. Filled out from reference TRBV11-1 and TRBJ2-7, the complete variable domain reads EAEVAQSPRYKITEKSQAVAFWCDPISGHATLYWYRQILGQGPELLVQFQDESVVDDSQLPKDRFSAERLKGVDSTLKIQPAELGDSAMYLCASSPRSGTGYEQYFGPGTRLTVT.

The CDR3 nucleotides read TGCGCCAGCAGCCAAGCTACGGCCGGGGAGCTGTTTTTT. It is translated as CASSQATAGELFF. The chain employs TRBV4-3 and TRBJ2-2; D unresolved. Between the trimmed V and J ends, which lost 1 base and 6 bases, there was a span of 6 bases. Germline CDR1 is LGHNA and CDR2 is YSLEER. The CDR3 is 13 amino acids.

This clone was seen a few times. The V and J genes are TRBV11-2 and TRBJ2-3; TRBD1 agrees at 7 bases. Trimming at V came to 4 bases and at J to 3 bases, leaving 4 bases not matched to a gene. The germline V gene encodes CDR1 SGHAT and CDR2 FQNNGV. CDR3 length: 14 amino acids. As DNA, the CDR3 is TGTGCCAGCAGCTATGACAGGGTGACAGATACGCAGTATTTT. Amino acid sequence: CASSYDRVTDTQYF.

The rearrangement joins TRBV13 to TRBJ2-7, with D tentatively TRBD2 (5 bases). Trimming stripped 5 bases from V and 1 base from J, with 12 bases between. The CDR3 runs to 14 residues. CDR1 and CDR2 (germline): PRHDT, FYEKMQ (reference sequence). Here the CDR3 reads CASSHAGRSYEQYF. CDR3 DNA sequence: TGTGCCAGCAGCCACGCGGGCCGGTCCTACGAGCAGTACTTC.

The chain carries TRBV3-1 (or the pseudogene TRBV3-2) and TRBJ1-5; 10 bases match TRBD1. This CDR3 comprises 15 residues. Looked up from germline, CDR1 is LGHDT and CDR2 is YNNKEL (reference sequence). V lost 5 bases and J lost 7; bases outside the gene matches: 8. The CDR3 coding sequence is TGTGCCAGCAGCTCCGGGACAGGGGAGAGCCAGCCCCAGCATTTT. Translation gives CASSSGTGESQPQHF.

The chain couples TRBV11-1 to TRBJ2-7, with 9 bases identical to TRBD2. CDR1 and CDR2 from the germline V gene are SGHAT and FQDESV (reference sequence). V shed 1 base and J 10 bases; nucleotides not matched to a gene: 11. CDR3 length: 15 residues. The CDR3 reads CASSLEGGLAVEQYF. In nucleotides, the CDR3 is TGTGCCAGCAGCTTAGAGGGGGGACTAGCCGTGGAACAGTACTTC.

The rearrangement joins TRBV11-2 to TRBJ2-5; 9 bases agree with TRBD2. In germline, CDR1 is SGHAT, CDR2 FQNNGV. The CDR3 contains 14 residues. V trimming: 4 bases; J trimming: 2 bases; junction bases outside the gene matches: 2. The CDR3 DNA follows: TGTGCCAGCAGCTCGACTAGCGGACAAGAGACCCAGTACTTC. Translation: CASSSTSGQETQYF.

The rearrangement uses TRBV9 and TRBJ2-3; 8 nucleotides line up with TRBD1. Germline values: CDR1 SGDLS, CDR2 YYNGEE. The CDR3 covers 16 residues. After removal of 3 bases from V and 6 bases from J, the junction contained 12 bases not matched to a gene. The CDR3 region has the DNA TGTGCCAGCAGCGCCGCGGGACAGGAGGTTGGGGATACGCAGTATTTT. Translation gives CASSAAGQEVGDTQYF.

The rearrangement links TRBV7-8 to TRBJ2-3; D unclear. Germline values: CDR1 SGHVS, CDR2 FQNEAQ. This CDR3 region has 14 residues. V was pared by 1 base and J by 0 bases, with 5 bases between. This CDR3 reads CASSLGASTDTQYF. The CDR3 DNA reads TGTGCCAGCAGCTTAGGCGCTAGCACAGATACGCAGTATTTT. The full variable domain, its missing parts supplied by reference TRBV7-8 and TRBJ2-3, is GAGVSQSPRYKVAKRGQDVALRCDPISGHVSLFWYQQALGQGPEFLTYFQNEAQLDKSGLPSDRFFAERPEGSVSTLKIQRTQQEDSAVYLCASSLGASTDTQYFGPGTRLTVL.

The CDR3, as DNA: TGTGCCAGCAGCGTAGTCCAGTCCGCCGGGGAGCTGTTTTTT. Protein sequence: CASSVVQSAGELFF. The V call is TRBV9, the J call TRBJ2-2; D remains unclear. There are 14 residues in the CDR3. V lost 0 bases to trimming and J lost 6 bases, with 9 bases between them. Germline V gene lookup returns CDR1 SGDLS and CDR2 YYNGEE.

The chain combines TRBV9 with TRBJ1-3; possible D gene TRBD1, 6 bases. V gave up 3 bases and J gave up 4 bases, with 14 bases separating them. The CDR3 covers 15 residues. CDR1 SGDLS and CDR2 YYNGEE come from the germline V gene. CDR3 loop: CASSATGNSGNTIYF. As DNA, the CDR3 is TGTGCCAGCAGCGCCACAGGGAATTCAGGAAACACCATATATTTT.

This clone has more than one count but fewer than ten. The chain employs TRBV7-8 and TRBJ2-4; TRBD1 matches 8 bases. Losses at the gene ends were 1 base for V and 5 bases for J; bases not matched to a gene: 4. Germline CDR1 reads SGHVS; CDR2 reads FQNEAQ. The CDR3 length is 15 residues. CDR3 protein: CASSLVGTGENIQYF. The CDR3, as DNA: TGTGCCAGCAGCTTAGTAGGGACAGGAGAAAACATTCAGTACTTC.

The chain employs TRBV19 and TRBJ1-4; 7 bases align to TRBD1. Trimming took 2 bases from V and 12 from J; bases not matched to a gene: 6. The CDR3 has 13 amino acids. Germline CDR1 is LNHDA and CDR2 is SQIVND (reference sequence). The CDR3, as DNA: TGTGCCAGTAGTATAACCCCCGGGACAGAACTGTTTTTT. The encoded protein is CASSITPGTELFF. The full variable domain, with the rest looked up from reference TRBV19 and TRBJ1-4, is DGGITQSPKYLFRKEGQNVTLSCEQNLNHDAMYWYRQDPGQGLRLIYYSQIVNDFQKGDIAEGYSVSREKKESFPLTVTSAQKNPTAFYLCASSITPGTELFFGSGTQLSVL.

This chain joins TRBV5-4 and TRBJ1-2; D may be TRBD1 (5 bases). Germline lookup yields CDR1 SGHNT and CDR2 YYREEE (reference sequence). The CDR3 contains 14 residues. V dropped 2 bases and J dropped 4 bases, with 12 bases sitting between them. The CDR3 DNA reads as TGTGCCAGCAGCTTAGACAGAGTGGGCTATGGCTACACCTTC. This gives the protein CASSLDRVGYGYTF.

The V call is TRBV5-4, the J call TRBJ2-7; D not resolved. Germline CDR1 SGHNT, CDR2 YYREEE (reference sequence). The CDR3 covers 14 residues. V was cut by 3 bases and J by 5 bases, with 15 bases left in between. The CDR3 DNA reads TGTGCCAGCAGCTCCGTCCCCGCCCCGGACGAGCAGTACTTC. It specifies CASSSVPAPDEQYF.

The chain is built from TRBV18 and TRBJ1-1; 7 bases match TRBD1. With 4 bases clipped from V and 0 bases from J, the junction kept 5 bases outside the gene matches. The CDR3 loop spans 15 amino acids. Per germline, CDR1 KGHSH and CDR2 LQKENI. The CDR3 loop reads CASSLEGQLNTEAFF. CDR3 sequence (DNA): TGTGCCAGCTCACTGGAGGGACAGCTGAACACTGAAGCTTTCTTT. Using reference TRBV18 and TRBJ1-1 for the parts outside the CDR3, the full variable domain is NAGVMQNPRHLVRRRGQEARLRCSPMKGHSHVYWYRQLPEEGLKFMVYLQKENIIDESGMPKERFSAEFPKEGPSILRIQQVVRGDSAAYFCASSLEGQLNTEAFFGQGTRLTVV.

This clone was recorded once. The chain couples TRBV14 to TRBJ1-3; TRBD1 matches at 9 bases. The germline CDR1 and CDR2 sequences are SGHDN and FVKESK. V shed 3 bases, J shed 7 bases, and the junction held 4 bases outside the gene matches. The CDR3 loop spans 14 amino acids. The DNA of the CDR3 is TGTGCCAGCAGCCAGTTCGGACAGGGGAACACCATATATTTT. Translation gives CASSQFGQGNTIYF.

The chain carries TRBV27 and TRBJ2-1; D call uncertain. Germline loops: CDR1 MNHEY, CDR2 SMNVEV (reference sequence). The ends were cut back, 5 bases at V and 2 bases at J, with 13 bases in the middle. The CDR3 extends over 15 amino acids. The CDR3 is CASSPDTSTYNEQFF. In nucleotides, the CDR3 is TGTGCCAGCAGTCCCGACACTTCAACCTACAATGAGCAGTTCTTC.